Below are 30 T cell receptor beta chains sequenced from a single sample in a study of blood T cell repertoires in COVID-19. The repertoire was sequenced with immunoSEQ multiplex PCR; TCRdb's copy has only in-frame clones and lacks some. The sample lists 300,000 to 450,000 clones, 88% occurring once. Sequenced sample: PBMCs or T cells enriched from blood (not recorded which). These receptors all come from a woman aged 25 to 39 who had been exposed to COVID-19.

This chain uses TRBV27 with TRBJ2-3; 8 bases map to TRBD2. V shed 6 bases, J shed 6 bases, and the junction held 5 bases outside the gene matches. The V gene's germline CDR1 is MNHEY and CDR2 SMNVEV (reference sequence). The CDR3 contains 13 residues. This CDR3 reads CASSQGLVDTQYF. The CDR3 DNA reads as TGTGCCAGCAGCCAGGGACTAGTTGATACGCAGTATTTT.

The V call is TRBV2, the J call TRBJ2-4, with 7 bases lining up with TRBD2. This CDR3 has 17 amino acids. Germline V gene lookup returns CDR1 SNHLY and CDR2 FYNNEI. V lost 3 bases, J lost 7 bases, and 15 bases stayed unmatched. The CDR3 bases are TGTGCCAGCAGTGATGTGGGAGGGCCTCGGGTAGTGAACATTCAGTACTTC. This gives the protein CASSDVGGPRVVNIQYF. Using reference TRBV2 and TRBJ2-4 for the parts outside the CDR3, the full variable domain is EPEVTQTPSHQVTQMGQEVILRCVPISNHLYFYWYRQILGQKVEFLVSFYNNEISEKSEIFDDQFSVERPDGSNFTLKIRSTKLEDSAMYFCASSDVGGPRVVNIQYFGAGTRLSVL.

This clone has a single count. The J gene is TRBJ2-1, the V gene TRBV30; D call uncertain. Per germline, CDR1 GTSNPN and CDR2 SVGIG (reference sequence). The length of the CDR3 is 15 residues. V lost 1 base, J lost 3 bases, and 13 bases lay in between. CDR3 bases: TGTGCCTGGAGTGAAACAGCACCAATCTACAATGAGCAGTTCTTC. This sequence encodes CAWSETAPIYNEQFF.

This sequence joins TRBV5-1 and TRBJ2-1; 7 positions agree with TRBD1. CDR3 length: 14 residues. The V segment lost 3 bases and the J segment 4 bases; nucleotides outside the gene matches: 4. Germline values: CDR1 SGHRS, CDR2 YFSETQ. CDR3 protein: CASSYRQGYNEQFF. CDR3 in DNA: TGCGCCAGCAGCTACCGACAGGGTTACAATGAGCAGTTCTTC.

In this sample, this clone turned up a few times. The V call is TRBV6-5, the J call TRBJ1-5, with TRBD1 as a possible D gene (6 bases). With 6 bases removed from V and 5 bases from J, the gap between germline ends came to 17 bases. This CDR3 spans 15 amino acids. Germline lookup yields CDR1 MNHEY and CDR2 SVGAGI. In DNA, the CDR3 is TGTGCCAGCAGCCCCGGGCAGGGGCCGGATCAGCCCCAGCATTTT. Translated: CASSPGQGPDQPQHF.

This clone was counted only a few times. The chain has TRBV7-8 and TRBJ2-5; the match to TRBD2 covers 7 bases. Germline values: CDR1 SGHVS, CDR2 FQNEAQ. The CDR3 is 15 residues long. J was trimmed by 4 bases and V by 1 base; bases with no gene match: 6. The DNA of the CDR3 is TGTGCCAGCAGCTTAGGGGAGGGGTCGCGAGAGACCCAGTACTTC. The encoded protein is CASSLGEGSRETQYF. Combining the CDR3 with reference TRBV7-8 and TRBJ2-5 gives the whole variable domain GAGVSQSPRYKVAKRGQDVALRCDPISGHVSLFWYQQALGQGPEFLTYFQNEAQLDKSGLPSDRFFAERPEGSVSTLKIQRTQQEDSAVYLCASSLGEGSRETQYFGPGTRLLVL.

The rearrangement links TRBV28 to TRBJ1-4; TRBD1 matches 8 bases. The CDR3 extends over 18 amino acids. The junction had 11 bases not matched to a gene; V was cut back by 5 bases and J by 0 bases. Germline V gene data show CDR1 as MDHEN and CDR2 as SYDVKM. CDR3 DNA sequence: TGTGCCAGCAGTGTATCCAGGGGGCGGTGGGCAACTAATGAAAAACTGTTTTTT. It translates to CASSVSRGRWATNEKLFF. The full variable domain, its missing parts supplied by reference TRBV28 and TRBJ1-4, is DVKVTQSSRYLVKRTGEKVFLECVQDMDHENMFWYRQDPGLGLRLIYFSYDVKMKEKGDIPEGYSVSREKKERFSLILESASTNQTSMYLCASSVSRGRWATNEKLFFGSGTQLSVL.

J is TRBJ2-7 and V is TRBV6-1, with a possible D match to TRBD2 (6 bases). The V and J ends lost 2 bases and 0 bases respectively, with 23 bases between them. CDR3 size: 19 residues. CDR1 and CDR2 from the germline V gene are MNHNS and SASEGT. CDR3 sequence (DNA): TGTGCCAGCAGTGAATCGTTTTCCACCTCGGGACTGAGCTCCTACGAGCAGTACTTC. It yields the protein CASSESFSTSGLSSYEQYF.

The chain is built from TRBV9 and TRBJ2-1; TRBD2 agrees at 10 bases. The CDR3 has 19 residues. From germline, CDR1 is SGDLS and CDR2 YYNGEE. J was trimmed by 5 bases and V by 2 bases; bases with no gene match: 16. CDR3 sequence: CASSVPLRGLASSNNEQFF. CDR3 bases: TGTGCCAGCAGCGTCCCGCTTCGGGGACTAGCGTCATCTAACAATGAGCAGTTCTTC.

This clone has only one observation. The V and J genes are TRBV6-5 and TRBJ2-1; D not resolved. CDR1 MNHEY and CDR2 SVGAGI come from the germline V gene. The CDR3 sequence is 14 residues long. The V and J ends lost 2 bases and 2 bases respectively, with 7 bases between them. This CDR3 reads CASSYISAYNEQFF. For the CDR3, the DNA is TGTGCCAGCAGTTACATATCAGCCTACAATGAGCAGTTCTTC.

The chain is built from TRBV7-9 and TRBJ1-5; D gene ambiguous. CDR3 length: 17 residues. V lost 1 base to trimming and J lost 0 bases, with 13 bases between them. The germline V gene encodes CDR1 SEHNR and CDR2 FQNEAQ (reference sequence). The CDR3 region has the DNA TGTGCCAGCAGCTTAGGGACGGGATTATATAGCAATCAGCCCCAGCATTTT. Translating gives CASSLGTGLYSNQPQHF.

V usage is TRBV11-2 and J usage is TRBJ1-2, with D possibly matching TRBD1 (6 bases). Trimming took off 5 bases at V and 5 bases at J, with 15 bases between the two ends. Germline CDR1 and CDR2: SGHAT and FQNNGV. The CDR3 runs 14 residues. The CDR3 bases are TGTGCCAGCAGCCCCTTCGGGACATTTTATGGCTACACCTTC. Translating gives CASSPFGTFYGYTF.

The chain couples TRBV7-8 to TRBJ1-1, with 9 nucleotides matching TRBD1. Germline assignment: CDR1 SGHVS and CDR2 FQNEAQ. The junction had 12 bases not matched to a gene; V was cut back by 6 bases and J by 4 bases. The CDR3 runs 16 residues. The CDR3 reads CASSLRTGVSATEAFF. As DNA, the CDR3 is TGTGCCAGCAGTCTTAGGACAGGGGTTTCGGCCACTGAAGCTTTCTTT.

This clone was counted once. The rearrangement joins TRBV2 to TRBJ2-1, with D uncertain. CDR1 SNHLY and CDR2 FYNNEI come from the germline V gene. This CDR3 has 14 amino acids. V gave up 8 bases and J gave up 4 bases, with 15 bases separating them. CDR3 bases: TGTGCCAGCCGAAGGAGTGGGTCTTACAATGAGCAGTTCTTC. Translated: CASRRSGSYNEQFF.

The chain is built from TRBV9 and TRBJ2-7; no firm D call. Germline V gene data show CDR1 as SGDLS and CDR2 as YYNGEE. The CDR3 spans 12 residues. Trimming stripped 4 bases from V and 5 bases from J, with 10 bases between. CDR3 amino acids: CASSPRGDEQYF. The CDR3 nucleotides read TGTGCCAGCAGCCCCCGAGGTGACGAGCAGTACTTC. The whole variable domain, remainder taken from reference TRBV9 and TRBJ2-7, is DSGVTQTPKHLITATGQRVTLRCSPRSGDLSVYWYQQSLDQGLQFLIQYYNGEERAKGNILERFSAQQFPDLHSELNLSSLELGDSALYFCASSPRGDEQYFGPGTRLTVT.

CDR3 residues: CASSPGLGGRDEQFF. CDR3 nucleotides: TGTGCCAGCAGCCCCGGCTTGGGCGGGAGGGATGAGCAGTTCTTC. The V and J genes are TRBV27 and TRBJ2-1; 9 bases are a match to TRBD2. This CDR3 has 15 residues. Per the germline V gene, CDR1 is MNHEY and CDR2 is SMNVEV (reference sequence). After removal of 6 bases from V and 8 bases from J, the junction contained 11 bases not matched to a gene.

The chain combines TRBV10-3 with TRBJ1-1; tentatively, D is TRBD1 (5 bases). V lost 0 bases and J lost 6, with 17 bases in between. Germline V lookup: CDR1 ENHRY, CDR2 SYGVKD. This CDR3 has 16 residues. Here the CDR3 DNA reads TGTGCCATCAGTGAGTCCCTCGGCTGGGGGGTCTCTGAAGCTTTCTTT. It encodes CAISESLGWGVSEAFF.

This clone was recorded a few times. This chain connects TRBV5-4 to TRBJ1-2, with 12 bases lining up with TRBD1. Germline loops: CDR1 SGHNT, CDR2 YYREEE (reference sequence). This CDR3 spans 17 amino acids. V was pared by 0 bases and J by 5 bases, with 8 bases of the junction left unmatched. Written as DNA, the CDR3 is TGTGCCAGCAGCTTGGGGGGGACAGGGGGCGCTTGGTATGGCTACACCTTC. It encodes CASSLGGTGGAWYGYTF.

The chain combines TRBV7-3 with TRBJ2-1; 9 nucleotides agree with TRBD1. The germline V gene has CDR1 SGHTA and CDR2 FQGTGA. CDR3 length: 15 amino acids. V lost 4 bases and J lost 3; bases outside the gene matches: 4. CDR3 sequence (DNA): TGTGCCAGCAGCTCAGAGACAGGGGGCTACAATGAGCAGTTCTTC. Encoded protein: CASSSETGGYNEQFF.

This clone was seen only once. This chain joins TRBV11-2 and TRBJ2-1; 8 nucleotides match TRBD2. Germline V lookup: CDR1 SGHAT, CDR2 FQNNGV. Losses at the gene ends were 7 bases for V and 10 bases for J; bases not matched to a gene: 15. This CDR3 has 15 residues. The CDR3 DNA is TGTGCCAGCAAGCCCTCGACTAGCGATCGCCGAGAGCAGTTCTTC. It specifies CASKPSTSDRREQFF.

This sequence joins TRBV7-8 and TRBJ2-3, with D perhaps TRBD2 (5 bases). Per germline, CDR1 SGHVS and CDR2 FQNEAQ. The CDR3 totals 16 residues. V dropped 0 bases and J dropped 4 bases, with 14 bases sitting between them. DNA for the CDR3: TGTGCCAGCAGCTTAGCTGCGGGTGGCCCCGCAGATACGCAGTATTTT. Translated: CASSLAAGGPADTQYF.

V is TRBV7-3 and J is TRBJ2-5; 8 bases are shared with TRBD2. The V segment lost 5 bases and the J segment 4 bases; nucleotides outside the gene matches: 9. Germline CDR1 reads SGHTA; CDR2 reads FQGTGA. The length of the CDR3 is 15 residues. Here the CDR3 reads CASSPGVAGIETQYF. In DNA form, the CDR3 reads TGTGCCAGCAGCCCCGGGGTAGCGGGAATAGAGACCCAGTACTTC.

V gene TRBV18 combines with J gene TRBJ2-7, with TRBD1 matching over 7 bases. Germline V gene lookup returns CDR1 KGHSH and CDR2 LQKENI. V lost 3 bases to trimming and J lost 7 bases; unmatched junction nucleotides: 12. The CDR3 is 15 amino acids. CDR3 amino acids: CASSPLGTDVGEQYF. CDR3 coding DNA: TGTGCCAGCTCACCCTTGGGGACAGACGTTGGGGAGCAGTACTTC. Variable domain in full (rest from reference TRBV18 and TRBJ2-7): NAGVMQNPRHLVRRRGQEARLRCSPMKGHSHVYWYRQLPEEGLKFMVYLQKENIIDESGMPKERFSAEFPKEGPSILRIQQVVRGDSAAYFCASSPLGTDVGEQYFGPGTRLTVT.

This chain connects TRBV4-2 to TRBJ2-5, with TRBD2 identical over 7 bases. The length of the CDR3 is 14 residues. V shed 1 base, J shed 5 bases, and the junction held 4 bases outside the gene matches. Germline CDR1 is LGHNA and CDR2 is YNFKEQ. The CDR3, as DNA: TGTGCCAGCAGCCAAGGGGAGGGGTCGGAGACCCAGTACTTC. Translation: CASSQGEGSETQYF.

This chain links TRBV3-1 (or the pseudogene TRBV3-2) with TRBJ2-1, with 10 bases aligning to TRBD2. This CDR3 has 18 residues. Germline V CDR1 and CDR2: LGHDT, YNNKEL (reference sequence). V shed 1 base and J 0 bases; nucleotides not matched to a gene: 6. DNA of the CDR3: TGTGCCAGCAGCCAAGGGCTAGCGGGGGTGAGCTCCTACAATGAGCAGTTCTTC. The encoded protein is CASSQGLAGVSSYNEQFF.

This chain joins TRBV6-5 and TRBJ2-1, with 8 bases matching TRBD2. V gave up 5 bases and J gave up 5 bases; unmatched junction bases: 5. The length of the CDR3 is 14 residues. Germline values: CDR1 MNHEY, CDR2 SVGAGI. For the CDR3, the DNA is TGTGCCAGCAGTAGCGGGAGCGAAAACAATGAGCAGTTCTTC. Translated, it gives CASSSGSENNEQFF.

The chain uses TRBV7-2 and TRBJ2-2; D gene unclear. The CDR3 spans 15 residues. Trimming shortened V by 2 bases and J by 0 bases, and 7 bases separated the two germline ends. Germline CDR1 reads SGHTA; CDR2 reads FQGNSA. The CDR3 coding sequence is TGTGCCAGCAGCTTATTAGCCACGAACACCGGGGAGCTGTTTTTT. Protein sequence: CASSLLATNTGELFF.

J is TRBJ1-1 and V is TRBV30; D remains unclear. The V end was cut by 4 bases, the J end by 0 bases, with 15 bases between. Germline V gene data show CDR1 as GTSNPN and CDR2 as SVGIG (reference sequence). CDR3 length: 15 amino acids. The CDR3: CAWNRQRRVNTEAFF. In DNA, the CDR3 is TGTGCCTGGAACCGACAAAGGCGGGTGAACACTGAAGCTTTCTTT.

The rearrangement joins TRBV14 to TRBJ1-6; possibly TRBD1 for D (5 bases). Germline V gene data show CDR1 as SGHDN and CDR2 as FVKESK. The germline V and J ends were trimmed by 4 bases and 7 bases, with 11 bases remaining between them. This CDR3 comprises 14 residues. CDR3 DNA: TGTGCCAGCAGCCCCCAAGGGGAAAATTCACCCCTCCACTTT. As protein: CASSPQGENSPLHF. The entire variable domain, with the rest obtained from reference TRBV14 and TRBJ1-6, is as follows: EAGVTQFPSHSVIEKGQTVTLRCDPISGHDNLYWYRRVMGKEIKFLLHFVKESKQDESGMPNNRFLAERTGGTYSTLKVQPAELEDSGVYFCASSPQGENSPLHFGNGTRLTVT.

The chain has TRBV7-9 and TRBJ2-7, with D possibly matching TRBD1 (5 bases). Germline-derived CDR1 and CDR2 are SEHNR and FQNEAQ (reference sequence). The CDR3 sequence is 15 residues long. V lost 5 bases, J lost 2 bases, and 16 bases lay in between. The CDR3: CASSDVGRVPYEQYF. For the CDR3, the DNA is TGTGCCAGCAGCGACGTCGGCAGGGTGCCCTACGAGCAGTACTTC.